These 26 T cell receptor beta chains were all obtained from the same sample, sequenced in a study of T cell responses to AZD1222 COVID-19 vaccine. The table came from immunoSEQ multiplex PCR; TCRdb's copy has only in-frame clones and leaves some out. This sample carries roughly 140,000 clones, around 90% of them seen once, and the ten largest clones take about 3%. The input for sequencing was peripheral blood, taken on day 0 of MenACWY control vaccination. The receptor set was obtained from an adult in good health.

This clone has just a few counts. The chain uses TRBV5-1 and TRBJ2-7; no reliable D call. Looked up from germline, CDR1 is SGHRS and CDR2 is YFSETQ. The CDR3 is 14 amino acids. V was shortened by 0 bases and J by 4 bases, with 11 bases between the two germline ends. The CDR3: CASSLGDTHYEQYF. The CDR3 nucleotides read TGCGCCAGCAGCTTGGGAGACACACATTACGAGCAGTACTTC.

Concerning this clone: At one end, the junction sequence differs from germline, possibly due to a read error. The chain recombines TRBV6-5 with TRBJ1-3; possibly TRBD1 for D (5 bases). This CDR3 is 15 amino acids long. Germline-derived CDR1 and CDR2 are MNHEY and SVGAGI. As DNA, the CDR3 is TGTGCCAGCAGTTACTCGCAGGGAGCCGGAAACATCATATATTTT. Translating gives CASSYSQGAGNIIYF.

The CDR3 nucleotides are TGTGCCAGCAGCTTGTCACAGGCTAATGAAAAACTGTTTTTT. Protein: CASSLSQANEKLFF. The chain has TRBV7-9 and TRBJ1-4; perhaps TRBD1 as D (5 bases). The germline CDR1 and CDR2 sequences are SEHNR and FQNEAQ (reference sequence). With 3 bases removed from V and 3 bases from J, the gap between germline ends came to 8 bases. The CDR3 covers 14 residues. Supplemented by reference TRBV7-9 and TRBJ1-4, the full variable domain reads DTGVSQNPRHKITKRGQNVTFRCDPISEHNRLYWYRQTLGQGPEFLTYFQNEAQLEKSRLLSDRFSAERPKGSFSTLEIQRTEQGDSAMYLCASSLSQANEKLFFGSGTQLSVL.

The chain uses TRBV18 and TRBJ1-6, with 7 bases lining up with TRBD1. The CDR3 is 15 amino acids. Unmatched junction bases numbered 3, after V lost 2 bases and J lost 5 bases. Germline lookup yields CDR1 KGHSH and CDR2 LQKENI. The CDR3 nucleotides read TGTGCCAGCTCACCAAGGGGGCCCGATAATTCACCCCTCCACTTT. Its protein is CASSPRGPDNSPLHF. The whole variable domain, filled in from reference TRBV18 and TRBJ1-6, reads NAGVMQNPRHLVRRRGQEARLRCSPMKGHSHVYWYRQLPEEGLKFMVYLQKENIIDESGMPKERFSAEFPKEGPSILRIQQVVRGDSAAYFCASSPRGPDNSPLHFGNGTRLTVT.

The chain carries TRBV20-1 and TRBJ2-7, with a weak D call TRBD1 (5 bases). V lost 3 bases, J lost 2 bases, and 14 bases lay in between. The CDR3 is 14 residues long. Germline CDR1 reads DFQATT; CDR2 reads SNEGSKA (reference sequence). The CDR3 region has the DNA TGCAGTGCTAGTAGGGGCAGAACGACCTACGAGCAGTACTTC. The encoded protein is CSASRGRTTYEQYF.

V gene TRBV3-1 (or the pseudogene TRBV3-2) combines with J gene TRBJ2-3; 13 bases are a match to TRBD2. This CDR3 has 16 amino acids. The V and J ends lost 3 bases and 6 bases, in that order; junction bases with no gene match: 6. CDR1 is LGHDT, CDR2 YNNKEL, per germline (reference sequence). CDR3: CASSQLRTSGSDTQYF. For the CDR3, the DNA is TGTGCCAGCAGCCAGCTAAGGACTAGCGGGAGTGATACGCAGTATTTT.

The chain uses TRBV5-1 and TRBJ2-7; TRBD2 agrees at 7 bases. Germline V gene sequence: CDR1 SGHRS, CDR2 YFSETQ. Trimming took 4 bases from V and 9 from J; bases not matched to a gene: 13. The CDR3 length is 14 residues. CDR3 in amino acids: CASSGEGYQTPQYF. The DNA of the CDR3 is TGCGCCAGCAGCGGGGAGGGGTATCAGACCCCGCAGTACTTC.

The chain uses TRBV4-1 and TRBJ1-3; D is uncertain. V dropped 3 bases and J dropped 2 bases, with 11 bases sitting between them. Germline CDR1 MGHRA, CDR2 YSYEKL. This CDR3 contains 15 residues. CDR3 in DNA: TGCGCCAGCAGCCAGCCCCGGACTCCTGGAAACACCATATATTTT. Encoded protein: CASSQPRTPGNTIYF.

The chain couples TRBV19 to TRBJ1-1; D remains unclear. V was clipped by 5 bases and J by 5 bases, with 9 bases between them. Germline V gene data show CDR1 as LNHDA and CDR2 as SQIVND (reference sequence). The CDR3 consists of 12 residues. CDR3 in amino acids: CASSPRRTEAFF. CDR3 DNA sequence: TGTGCCAGTAGTCCCCGACGGACTGAAGCTTTCTTT.

The chain joins TRBV5-1 to TRBJ1-1, with TRBD1 as a possible D gene (6 bases). Trimming cost V 4 bases and J 4 bases, with 17 bases left between them. This CDR3 is built from 15 residues. Germline lookup yields CDR1 SGHRS and CDR2 YFSETQ. The CDR3 spells CASSTTDRLGTEAFF. As DNA, the CDR3 is TGCGCCAGCAGCACAACAGACAGGCTAGGCACTGAAGCTTTCTTT.

The rearrangement joins TRBV6-5 to TRBJ2-5; 10 bases agree with TRBD1. The germline gives CDR1 MNHEY, CDR2 SVGAGI. V was clipped by 0 bases and J by 4 bases; unmatched bases: 2. The CDR3 is 15 amino acids. The DNA of the CDR3 is TGTGCCAGCAGTTACTCGACAGGGGGCGCAGAGACCCAGTACTTC. This sequence encodes CASSYSTGGAETQYF.

This clone was detected once. The chain joins TRBV7-3 to TRBJ1-2; D unclear. V gave up 4 bases and J gave up 5 bases, with 17 bases separating them. The CDR3 runs 15 residues. CDR1 and CDR2 from the germline V gene are SGHTA and FQGTGA. CDR3 nucleotide sequence: TGTGCCAGCAGCTCAGGCCCCCAGAATCCATATGGCTACACCTTC. This translates into CASSSGPQNPYGYTF.

This rearrangement joins TRBV7-9 to TRBJ1-1; the D gene is possibly TRBD1 (6 bases). The CDR3 runs 13 residues. The V gene lost 4 bases and the J gene lost 5 bases, with 11 bases spanning the gap. CDR1 SEHNR and CDR2 FQNEAQ come from the germline V gene (reference sequence). The CDR3 DNA reads TGTGCCAGCAGCTATACAGGGAATACTGAAGCTTTCTTT. Amino acids: CASSYTGNTEAFF.

The V call is TRBV11-3, the J call TRBJ1-5, with D maybe TRBD1 (6 bases). Germline lookup yields CDR1 SGHNT and CDR2 YENEEA. CDR3 size: 18 residues. V lost 4 bases to trimming and J lost 0 bases, with 19 bases between them. CDR3 protein: CASSSEEGGVYSNQPQHF. In DNA, the CDR3 is TGTGCCAGCAGCTCAGAGGAAGGGGGGGTTTATAGCAATCAGCCCCAGCATTTT.

The V call is TRBV24-1, the J call TRBJ1-5; D possibly corresponds to TRBD1 (5 bases). The CDR3 runs 13 residues. Trimming left V 5 bases short and J 3 bases short, with 7 bases between. CDR1 is KGHDR, CDR2 SFDVKD, per germline. The CDR3, as DNA: TGTGCCACCAGTGGGGGGAACAATCAGCCCCAGCATTTT. Its translation is CATSGGNNQPQHF.

The rearrangement joins TRBV3-1 (or the pseudogene TRBV3-2) to TRBJ2-1; the D is unclear. Looked up from germline, CDR1 is LGHDT and CDR2 is YNNKEL (reference sequence). Deletions cut 4 bases from V and 0 bases from J, with 10 bases between. The CDR3 has 15 amino acids. CDR3 nucleotides: TGTGCCAGCAGCCCCTATCTGAGCTCCTACAATGAGCAGTTCTTC. It encodes CASSPYLSSYNEQFF.

This chain uses TRBV9 with TRBJ2-1; 11 bases match TRBD1. Trimming removed 3 bases from V and 9 bases from J; junction bases left unmatched: 8. This CDR3 spans 15 amino acids. Germline V CDR1 and CDR2: SGDLS, YYNGEE. In DNA, the CDR3 is TGTGCCAGCAGCGGACGGACAGGGGGCGTGGTTGAGCAGTTCTTC. This gives the protein CASSGRTGGVVEQFF.

The V call is TRBV4-1, the J call TRBJ1-1, with D possibly being TRBD1 (6 bases). Between the trimmed V and J ends, which lost 6 bases and 5 bases, there was a span of 16 bases. Germline CDR1 reads MGHRA; CDR2 reads YSYEKL. This CDR3 is built from 14 residues. Written as DNA, the CDR3 is TGCGCCAGCAGGGAGTGGGCAGGGGTGACTGAAGCTTTCTTT. Translated, it gives CASREWAGVTEAFF.

This chain uses TRBV6-6 with TRBJ2-7, with TRBD2 matching 10 bases. Unmatched junction bases numbered 7, after V lost 7 bases and J lost 4 bases. The CDR3 has 14 amino acids. Germline V gene sequence: CDR1 MNHNY, CDR2 SVGAGI (reference sequence). For the CDR3, the DNA is TGTGCCAGCACCCAGACTAGCGGGTGGTACGAGCAGTACTTC. The encoded protein is CASTQTSGWYEQYF.

Here the CDR3 reads CASSSMGQPQHF. Written as DNA, the CDR3 is TGTGCCAGCAGCTCAATGGGCCAGCCCCAGCATTTT. The genes are TRBV7-9 and TRBJ1-5; D not certain. The CDR3 is 12 amino acids. V lost 4 bases and J lost 7, with 8 bases in between. Germline CDR1 is SEHNR and CDR2 is FQNEAQ (reference sequence).

The V and J genes are TRBV29-1 and TRBJ2-7; no definite D call. Trimming removed 7 bases at V and 1 base at J, with 20 bases between. The CDR3 spans 15 residues. CDR1 SQVTM and CDR2 ANQGSEA come from the germline V gene. The CDR3 DNA sequence: TGCAGCGCTGAGACTGTTGGCGACCATTCCTACGAGCAGTACTTC. Translation gives CSAETVGDHSYEQYF.

This clone occurred a few times. This rearrangement joins TRBV30 to TRBJ2-3, with TRBD1 matching over 11 bases. V lost 2 bases to trimming and J lost 4 bases; unmatched junction nucleotides: 8. Per the germline V gene, CDR1 is GTSNPN and CDR2 is SVGIG (reference sequence). The CDR3 consists of 16 residues. CDR3 protein: CAWSYPPGQGADTQYF. The CDR3 DNA reads as TGTGCCTGGAGTTATCCCCCGGGACAGGGGGCAGATACGCAGTATTTT.

This chain joins TRBV5-5 and TRBJ1-5; D not certain. The CDR3 runs 15 residues. Germline CDR1 reads SGHKS; CDR2 reads YYEKEE (reference sequence). V lost 1 base and J 7 bases, leaving 15 bases between the germline ends. Written as DNA, the CDR3 is TGTGCCAGCAGCTTGAGTGGCGGAATGGGGCAGCCCCAGCATTTT. Protein sequence: CASSLSGGMGQPQHF.

Here the CDR3 reads CASSQRVGATNEKLFF. The CDR3, as DNA: TGCGCCAGCAGCCAGAGGGTGGGAGCAACTAATGAAAAACTGTTTTTT. The chain has TRBV4-1 and TRBJ1-4; D uncertain. Deletions cut 3 bases from V and 0 bases from J, with 11 bases between. Looked up from germline, CDR1 is MGHRA and CDR2 is YSYEKL. The CDR3 covers 16 residues.

This clone was seen a single time. J is TRBJ2-2 and V is TRBV9, with D possibly being TRBD1 (5 bases). The CDR3 extends over 15 amino acids. CDR1 is SGDLS and CDR2 is YYNGEE in the germline V gene. V was clipped by 0 bases and J by 1 base, with 7 bases between them. The CDR3 sequence: CASSVGDRNTGELFF. The CDR3 DNA follows: TGTGCCAGCAGCGTAGGAGACAGGAACACCGGGGAGCTGTTTTTT.

The V call is TRBV29-1, the J call TRBJ2-7; perhaps TRBD2 as D (5 bases). Trimming removed 8 bases at V and 3 bases at J, with 14 bases between. Germline V gene data show CDR1 as SQVTM and CDR2 as ANQGSEA. The CDR3 has 12 residues. CDR3 sequence (DNA): TGCAGCACGGGTCCGGGGTTCTACGAGCAGTACTTC. Its protein product is CSTGPGFYEQYF.